This TCR beta chain was documented in a study of blood T cell repertoires in COVID-19. The overall study: Material from acute and convalescent COVID-19 was sourced from the United States, Italy and Spain. The analysed material was cDNA or gDNA that came from T cells, B-cell-depleted T cells, or PBMCs.

TCRdb's table, derived via immunoSEQ multiplex PCR, lists solely in-frame clones and lacks some. Here the sample spans just over 150,000 clones, 84% being singletons. The CDR3 sequence is 13 residues long. V dropped 1 base and J dropped 12 bases, with 15 bases sitting between them. Germline V gives CDR1 MNHNY, CDR2 SVGAGI (reference sequence). The V and J genes are TRBV6-6 and TRBJ1-2; D is perhaps TRBD1 (5 bases). Specimen: peripheral blood. This clonotype was obtained from a woman in her forties or fifties with acute or convalescent COVID-19. Here the CDR3 reads CASSYFGGSANTF. The DNA for the CDR3 is TGTGCCAGCAGTTACTTCGGGGGTTCAGCGAACACCTTC.